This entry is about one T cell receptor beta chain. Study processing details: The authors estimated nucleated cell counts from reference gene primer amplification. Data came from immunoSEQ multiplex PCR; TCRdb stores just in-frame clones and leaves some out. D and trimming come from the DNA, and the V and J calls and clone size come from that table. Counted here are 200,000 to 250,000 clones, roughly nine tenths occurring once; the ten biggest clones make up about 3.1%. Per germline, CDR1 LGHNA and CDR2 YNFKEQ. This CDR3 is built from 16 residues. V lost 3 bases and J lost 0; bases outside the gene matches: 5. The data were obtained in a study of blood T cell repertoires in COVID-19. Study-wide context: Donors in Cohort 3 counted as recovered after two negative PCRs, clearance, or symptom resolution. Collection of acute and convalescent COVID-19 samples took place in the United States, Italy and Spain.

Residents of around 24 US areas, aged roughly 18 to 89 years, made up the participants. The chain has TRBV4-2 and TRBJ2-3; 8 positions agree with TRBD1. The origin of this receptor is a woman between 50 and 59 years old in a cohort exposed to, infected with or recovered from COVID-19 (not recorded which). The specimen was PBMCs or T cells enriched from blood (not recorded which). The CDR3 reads CASSQRTGFSTDTQYF. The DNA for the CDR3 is TGTGCCAGCAGCCAGAGGACAGGGTTTAGCACAGATACGCAGTATTTT.